This TCR beta chain was retrieved from a study of T cell repertoires in cytomegalovirus infection. Looking at the study overall: CMV epitopes used comprised recently identified HLA-C-restricted ones and well-studied HLA-B-restricted ones. Through public TCR beta signatures, both CMV infection and matching HLA type were indicated.

Study-level results: Of the TCR beta families, the public ones yielded a cumulative frequency that identified carriers of CMV plus the relevant HLA. There were HLA-C-restricted CMV-specific TCR beta clonotypes dominating the ex vivo response.

The CDR3 has 13 residues. The germline V gene encodes CDR1 SGHTA and CDR2 FQGNSA. V shed 2 bases, J shed 7 bases, and the junction held 4 bases outside the gene matches. In its sample, this clonotype was seen a few times. The antigen remains undetermined. TCRdb ran MiXCR on the reads and lists one entry per CDR3 protein. The repertoire holds hundreds of thousands of distinct CDR3 sequences, with 30% to 35% as singletons. The receptor was derived from a human donor in good health (CMV status not recorded). Some clones in this sample may be carry-over from other donors' samples. The starting material was cultured CD8+ T cells from PBMCs, obtained from culture after CMV antigen stimulation. V is TRBV7-2 and J is TRBJ2-7, with TRBD2 matching 8 bases. The CDR3 coding sequence is TGTGCCAGCAGCTTACGGGGGGGGGAGGAGCAGTACGTC. This sequence encodes CASSLRGGEEQYV.